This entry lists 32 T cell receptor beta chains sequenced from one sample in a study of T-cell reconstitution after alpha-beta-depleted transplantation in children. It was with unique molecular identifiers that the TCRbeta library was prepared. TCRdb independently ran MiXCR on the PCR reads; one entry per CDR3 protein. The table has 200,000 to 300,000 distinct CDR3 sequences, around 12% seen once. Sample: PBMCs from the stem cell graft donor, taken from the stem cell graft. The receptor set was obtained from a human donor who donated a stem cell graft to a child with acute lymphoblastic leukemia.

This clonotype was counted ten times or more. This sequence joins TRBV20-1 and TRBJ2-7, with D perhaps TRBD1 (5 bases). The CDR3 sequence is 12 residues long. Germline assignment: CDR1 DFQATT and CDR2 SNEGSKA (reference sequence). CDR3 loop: CSLQGTRYEQYF. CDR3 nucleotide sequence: TGCAGCTTGCAGGGAACCCGCTACGAGCAGTACTTC.

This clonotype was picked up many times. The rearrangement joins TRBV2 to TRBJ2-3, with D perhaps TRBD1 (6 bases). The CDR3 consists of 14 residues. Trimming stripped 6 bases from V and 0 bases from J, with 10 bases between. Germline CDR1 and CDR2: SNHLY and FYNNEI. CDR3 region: CASSVDSSTDTQYF. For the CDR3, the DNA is TGTGCCAGCAGCGTGGACAGTAGCACAGATACGCAGTATTTT.

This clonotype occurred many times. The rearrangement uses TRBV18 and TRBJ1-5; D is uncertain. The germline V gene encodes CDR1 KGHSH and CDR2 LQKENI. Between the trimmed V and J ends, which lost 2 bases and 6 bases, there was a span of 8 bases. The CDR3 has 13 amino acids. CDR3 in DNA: TGTGCCAGCTCACCAGGTAGAGGTCAGCCCCAGCATTTT. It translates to CASSPGRGQPQHF.

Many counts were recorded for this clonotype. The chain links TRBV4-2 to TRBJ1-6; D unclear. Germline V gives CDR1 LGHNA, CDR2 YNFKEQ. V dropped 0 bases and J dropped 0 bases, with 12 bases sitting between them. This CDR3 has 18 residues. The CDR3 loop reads CASSQDVAYSSYNSPLHF. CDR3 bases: TGTGCCAGCAGCCAAGATGTTGCGTACAGCTCCTATAATTCACCCCTCCACTTT.

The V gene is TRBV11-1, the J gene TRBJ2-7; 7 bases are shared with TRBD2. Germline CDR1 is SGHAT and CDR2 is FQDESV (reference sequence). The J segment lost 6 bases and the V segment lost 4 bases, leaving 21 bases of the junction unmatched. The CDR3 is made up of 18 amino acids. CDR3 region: CASSSRDGSTSTFGEQYF. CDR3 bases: TGTGCCAGCAGCTCCCGGGACGGATCGACTAGCACCTTCGGCGAGCAGTACTTC.

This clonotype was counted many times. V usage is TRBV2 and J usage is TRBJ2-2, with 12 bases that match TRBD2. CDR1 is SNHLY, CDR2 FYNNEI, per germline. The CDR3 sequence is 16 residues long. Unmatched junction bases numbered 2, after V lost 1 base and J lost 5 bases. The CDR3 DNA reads TGTGCCAGCAGTGAAGGGACTAGCGGGAAGACCGGGGAGCTGTTTTTT. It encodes CASSEGTSGKTGELFF. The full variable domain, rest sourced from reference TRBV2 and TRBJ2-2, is EPEVTQTPSHQVTQMGQEVILRCVPISNHLYFYWYRQILGQKVEFLVSFYNNEISEKSEIFDDQFSVERPDGSNFTLKIRSTKLEDSAMYFCASSEGTSGKTGELFFGEGSRLTVL.

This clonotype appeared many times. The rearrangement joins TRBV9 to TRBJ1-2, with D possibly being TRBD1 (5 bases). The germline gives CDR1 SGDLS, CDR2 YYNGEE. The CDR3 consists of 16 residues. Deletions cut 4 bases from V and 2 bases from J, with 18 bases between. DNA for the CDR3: TGTGCCAGCAGCTCCCCTCCCCGGGGCCTAAACTATGGCTACACCTTC. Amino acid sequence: CASSSPPRGLNYGYTF.

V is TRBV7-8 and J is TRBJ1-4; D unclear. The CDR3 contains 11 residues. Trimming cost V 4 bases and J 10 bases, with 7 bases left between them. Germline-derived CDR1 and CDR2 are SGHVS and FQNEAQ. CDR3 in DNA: TGTGCCAGCAGCTCAGGCAGAAAACTGTTTTTT. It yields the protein CASSSGRKLFF.

CDR3 nucleotides: TGTGCCAGCACTTCCTCCCCCGGACAGGGGGCTCAGGAGACCCAGTACTTC. As protein: CASTSSPGQGAQETQYF. The rearrangement uses TRBV6-2 or TRBV6-3 and TRBJ2-5; 11 nucleotides line up with TRBD1. The germline V gene has CDR1 MNHEY and CDR2 SVGEGT. There are 17 residues in the CDR3. V trimming: 7 bases; J trimming: 5 bases; junction bases outside the gene matches: 15.

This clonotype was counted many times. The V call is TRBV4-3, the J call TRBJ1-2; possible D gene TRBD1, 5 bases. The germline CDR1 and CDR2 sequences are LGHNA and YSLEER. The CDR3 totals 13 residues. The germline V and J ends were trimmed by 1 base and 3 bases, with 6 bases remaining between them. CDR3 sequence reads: CASSQGQYYGYTF. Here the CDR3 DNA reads TGCGCCAGCAGCCAAGGACAGTACTATGGCTACACCTTC.

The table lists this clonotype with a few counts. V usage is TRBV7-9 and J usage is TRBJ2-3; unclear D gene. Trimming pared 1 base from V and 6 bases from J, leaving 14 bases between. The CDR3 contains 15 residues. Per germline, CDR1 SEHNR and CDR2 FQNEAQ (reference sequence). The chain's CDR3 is CASSLGVALSDTQYF. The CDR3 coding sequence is TGTGCCAGCAGCTTAGGGGTAGCTCTGTCGGATACGCAGTATTTT.

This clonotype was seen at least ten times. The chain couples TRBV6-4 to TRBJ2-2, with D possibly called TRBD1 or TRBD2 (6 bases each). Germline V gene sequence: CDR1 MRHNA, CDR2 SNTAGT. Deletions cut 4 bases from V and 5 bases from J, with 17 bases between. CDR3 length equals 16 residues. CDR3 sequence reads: CASSAHPGAETGELFF. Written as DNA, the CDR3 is TGTGCCAGCAGTGCCCATCCGGGGGCAGAAACCGGGGAGCTGTTTTTT.

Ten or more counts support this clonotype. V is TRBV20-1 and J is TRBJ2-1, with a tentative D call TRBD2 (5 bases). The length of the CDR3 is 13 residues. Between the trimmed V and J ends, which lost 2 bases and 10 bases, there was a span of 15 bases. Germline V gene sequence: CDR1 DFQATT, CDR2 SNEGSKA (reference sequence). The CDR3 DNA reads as TGCAGTGCTAGAAACAGTATACTAGGGGAGCAGTTCTTC. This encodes CSARNSILGEQFF.

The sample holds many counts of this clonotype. The CDR3 coding sequence is TGTGCCAGCAGTTGGGGACAGTACAATGAGCAGTTCTTC. This translates into CASSWGQYNEQFF. The rearrangement joins TRBV6-6 to TRBJ2-1; 7 positions match TRBD1. This CDR3 spans 13 amino acids. Germline values: CDR1 MNHNY, CDR2 SVGAGI (reference sequence). V shed 4 bases and J 4 bases; nucleotides not matched to a gene: 1.

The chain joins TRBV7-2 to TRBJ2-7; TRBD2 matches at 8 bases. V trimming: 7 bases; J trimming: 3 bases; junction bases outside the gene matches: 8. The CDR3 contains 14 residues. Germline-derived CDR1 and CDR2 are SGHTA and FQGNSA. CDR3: CASTPTSASYEQYF. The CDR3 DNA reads TGTGCCAGCACTCCGACTAGCGCGAGCTACGAGCAGTACTTC.

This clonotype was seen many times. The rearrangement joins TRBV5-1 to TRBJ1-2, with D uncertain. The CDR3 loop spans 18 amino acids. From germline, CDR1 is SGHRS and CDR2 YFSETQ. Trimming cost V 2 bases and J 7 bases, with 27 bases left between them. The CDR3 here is CASSFAGPARTQPTGYTF. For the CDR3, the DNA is TGCGCCAGCAGCTTCGCAGGACCCGCCAGGACTCAGCCAACTGGCTACACCTTC.

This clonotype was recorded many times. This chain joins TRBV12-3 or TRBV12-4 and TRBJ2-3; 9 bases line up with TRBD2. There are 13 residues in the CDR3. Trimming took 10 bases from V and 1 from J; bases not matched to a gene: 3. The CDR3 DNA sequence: TGTGCCACTCGGACTAGCGGCACAGATACGCAGTATTTT. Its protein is CATRTSGTDTQYF.

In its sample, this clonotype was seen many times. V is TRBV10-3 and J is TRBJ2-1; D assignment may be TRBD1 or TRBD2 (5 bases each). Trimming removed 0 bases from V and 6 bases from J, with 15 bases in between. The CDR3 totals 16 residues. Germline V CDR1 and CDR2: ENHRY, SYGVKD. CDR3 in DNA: TGTGCCATCAGTGAGTCGTACAGGCGGGCCGGCAATGAGCAGTTCTTC. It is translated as CAISESYRRAGNEQFF.

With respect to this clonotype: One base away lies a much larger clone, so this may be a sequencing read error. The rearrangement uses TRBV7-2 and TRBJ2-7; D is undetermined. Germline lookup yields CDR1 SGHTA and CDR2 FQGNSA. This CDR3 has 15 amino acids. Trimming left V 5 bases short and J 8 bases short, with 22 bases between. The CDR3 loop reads CASSPSTLSGRQQYF. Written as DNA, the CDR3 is TGTGCCAGCAGCCCCTCGACCCTTTCGGGTAGGCAGCAGTACTTC.

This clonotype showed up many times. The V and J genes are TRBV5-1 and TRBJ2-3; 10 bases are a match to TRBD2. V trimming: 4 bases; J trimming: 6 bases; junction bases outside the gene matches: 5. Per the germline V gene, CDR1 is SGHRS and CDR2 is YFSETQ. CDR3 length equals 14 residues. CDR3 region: CASSIGLAEDTQYF. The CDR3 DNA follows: TGCGCCAGCAGCATAGGACTAGCGGAGGATACGCAGTATTTT.

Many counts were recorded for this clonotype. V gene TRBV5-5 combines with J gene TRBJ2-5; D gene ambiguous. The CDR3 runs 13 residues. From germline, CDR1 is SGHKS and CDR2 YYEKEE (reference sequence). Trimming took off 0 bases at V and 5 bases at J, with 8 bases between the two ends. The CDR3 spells CASSLVPVETQYF. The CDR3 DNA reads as TGTGCCAGCAGCTTGGTCCCGGTGGAGACCCAGTACTTC. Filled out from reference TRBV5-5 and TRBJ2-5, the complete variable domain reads DAGVTQSPTHLIKTRGQQVTLRCSPISGHKSVSWYQQVLGQGPQFIFQYYEKEERGRGNFPDRFSARQFPNYSSELNVNALLLGDSALYLCASSLVPVETQYFGPGTRLLVL.

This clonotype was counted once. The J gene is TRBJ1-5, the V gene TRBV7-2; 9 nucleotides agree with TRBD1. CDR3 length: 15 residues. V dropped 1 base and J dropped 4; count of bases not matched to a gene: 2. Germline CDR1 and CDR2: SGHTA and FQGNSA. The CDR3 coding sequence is TGTGCCAGCAGCTTAGGACAGGGGGTAAATCAGCCCCAGCATTTT. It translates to CASSLGQGVNQPQHF.

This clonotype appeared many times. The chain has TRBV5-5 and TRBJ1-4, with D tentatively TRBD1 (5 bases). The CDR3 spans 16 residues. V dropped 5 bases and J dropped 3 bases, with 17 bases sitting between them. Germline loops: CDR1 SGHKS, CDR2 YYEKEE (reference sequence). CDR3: CASSLGGNPANEKLFF. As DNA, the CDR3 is TGTGCCAGCAGTCTGGGGGGGAATCCGGCTAATGAAAAACTGTTTTTT.

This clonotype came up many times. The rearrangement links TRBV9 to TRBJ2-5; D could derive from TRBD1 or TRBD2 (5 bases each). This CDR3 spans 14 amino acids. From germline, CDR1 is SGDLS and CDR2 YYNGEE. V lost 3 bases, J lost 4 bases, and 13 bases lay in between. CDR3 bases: TGTGCCAGCAGCGGCCACGGGGCAGGAGAGACCCAGTACTTC. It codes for CASSGHGAGETQYF. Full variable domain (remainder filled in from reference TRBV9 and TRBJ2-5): DSGVTQTPKHLITATGQRVTLRCSPRSGDLSVYWYQQSLDQGLQFLIQYYNGEERAKGNILERFSAQQFPDLHSELNLSSLELGDSALYFCASSGHGAGETQYFGPGTRLLVL.

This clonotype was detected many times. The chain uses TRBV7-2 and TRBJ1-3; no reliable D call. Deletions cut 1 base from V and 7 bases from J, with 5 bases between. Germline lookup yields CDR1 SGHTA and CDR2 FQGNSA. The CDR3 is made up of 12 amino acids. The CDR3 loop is CASSLDANTIYF. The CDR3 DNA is TGTGCCAGCAGCTTAGACGCGAACACCATATATTTT.

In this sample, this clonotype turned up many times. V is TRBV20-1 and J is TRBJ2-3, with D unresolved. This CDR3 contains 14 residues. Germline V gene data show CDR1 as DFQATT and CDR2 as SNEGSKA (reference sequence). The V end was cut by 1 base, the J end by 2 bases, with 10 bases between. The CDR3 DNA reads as TGCAGTGCTAGAGCAAGTCTTACCACAGATACGCAGTATTTT. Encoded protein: CSARASLTTDTQYF.

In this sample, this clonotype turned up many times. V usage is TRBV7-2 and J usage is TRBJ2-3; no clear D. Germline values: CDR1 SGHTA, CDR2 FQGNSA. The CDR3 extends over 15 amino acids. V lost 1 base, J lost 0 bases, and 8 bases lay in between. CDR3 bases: TGTGCCAGCAGCTTAGGCAGGCGTAGCACAGATACGCAGTATTTT. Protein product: CASSLGRRSTDTQYF.

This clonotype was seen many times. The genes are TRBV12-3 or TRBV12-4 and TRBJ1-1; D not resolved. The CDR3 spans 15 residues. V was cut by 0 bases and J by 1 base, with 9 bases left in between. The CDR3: CASSLAQQPNTEAFF. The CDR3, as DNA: TGTGCCAGCAGTTTAGCGCAACAGCCGAACACTGAAGCTTTCTTT.

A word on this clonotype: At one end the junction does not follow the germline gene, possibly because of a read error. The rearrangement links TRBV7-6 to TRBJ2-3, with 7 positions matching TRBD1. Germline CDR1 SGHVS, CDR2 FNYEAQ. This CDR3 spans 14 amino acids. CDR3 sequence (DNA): TGTGCCAGCAGCCCTTACAGGGGAACAGATATGCAGTATTTT. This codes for CASSPYRGTDMQYF.

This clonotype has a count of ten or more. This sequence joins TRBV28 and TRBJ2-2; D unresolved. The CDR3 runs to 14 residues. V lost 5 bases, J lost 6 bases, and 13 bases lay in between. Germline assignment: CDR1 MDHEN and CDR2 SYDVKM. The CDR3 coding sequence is TGTGCCAGCAGTACCCCGGATTTTTCCGGGGAGCTGTTTTTT. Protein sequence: CASSTPDFSGELFF.

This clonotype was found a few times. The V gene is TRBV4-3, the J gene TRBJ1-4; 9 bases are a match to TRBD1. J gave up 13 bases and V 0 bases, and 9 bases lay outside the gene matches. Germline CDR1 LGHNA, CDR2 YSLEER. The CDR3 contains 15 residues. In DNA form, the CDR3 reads TGCGCCAGCAGCCAAGACTCTAACAGGGGGCGGCGACTGTTTTTT. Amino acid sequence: CASSQDSNRGRRLFF.

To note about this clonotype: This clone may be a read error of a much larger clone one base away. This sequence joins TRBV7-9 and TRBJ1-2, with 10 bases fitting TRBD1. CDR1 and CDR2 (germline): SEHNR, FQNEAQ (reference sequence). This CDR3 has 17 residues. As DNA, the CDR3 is TGTGCCAGCAGCTCACTAGGGACAGGGGTAGGCAACTATGGCGACACCTTC. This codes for CASSSLGTGVGNYGDTF.